The 9 T cell receptor beta chains reported below all come from one sample, sequenced in a study of shared clonotypes between healthy human individuals. Profiling relied on immunoSEQ multiplex PCR, and the TCRdb table lists in-frame clones only, not all of them. The sample has more than 550,000 clones, around 90% seen once. CD8 cells classed as naive were CD45RO-negative and positively selected for CCR7, excluding terminally differentiated effector memory CD45RA+ cells. Sample: naive CD8+ T cells sorted from blood. These receptors all come from a man aged 30-40 years in good health.

This chain uses TRBV11-2 with TRBJ2-5; D may be TRBD2 (6 bases). The V end was cut by 4 bases, the J end by 3 bases, with 12 bases between. The CDR3 is made up of 14 amino acids. Germline V gene data show CDR1 as SGHAT and CDR2 as FQNNGV. This CDR3 is CASSSGWREETQYF. For the CDR3, the DNA is TGTGCCAGCAGCTCCGGTTGGAGGGAAGAGACCCAGTACTTC.

The CDR3: CASSVVGLGGSQETQYF. CDR3 DNA: TGTGCCAGCAGCGTAGTTGGACTCGGCGGATCCCAAGAGACCCAGTACTTC. The chain uses TRBV9 and TRBJ2-5; possibly TRBD2 for D (5 bases). From germline, CDR1 is SGDLS and CDR2 YYNGEE. The CDR3 contains 17 residues. V lost 0 bases and J 1 base, leaving 16 bases between the germline ends. Complete variable domain (other parts from reference TRBV9 and TRBJ2-5): DSGVTQTPKHLITATGQRVTLRCSPRSGDLSVYWYQQSLDQGLQFLIQYYNGEERAKGNILERFSAQQFPDLHSELNLSSLELGDSALYFCASSVVGLGGSQETQYFGPGTRLLVL.

The genes are TRBV6-5 and TRBJ2-5, with 8 positions matching TRBD1. Germline assignment: CDR1 MNHEY and CDR2 SVGAGI. V lost 8 bases to trimming and J lost 4 bases; unmatched junction nucleotides: 9. The CDR3 runs to 14 residues. In DNA, the CDR3 is TGTGCCAGCTCCGCGGACAGGGCGGCAGAGACCCAGTACTTC. Protein: CASSADRAAETQYF.

This sequence joins TRBV28 and TRBJ2-1, with 13 positions matching TRBD2. With 3 bases clipped from V and 6 bases from J, the junction kept 2 bases outside the gene matches. This CDR3 has 15 residues. Germline V gene data show CDR1 as MDHEN and CDR2 as SYDVKM. CDR3 sequence reads: CASSFGTSGTNEQFF. In DNA form, the CDR3 reads TGTGCCAGCAGTTTTGGGACTAGCGGGACCAATGAGCAGTTCTTC. The full variable domain, its missing parts supplied by reference TRBV28 and TRBJ2-1, is DVKVTQSSRYLVKRTGEKVFLECVQDMDHENMFWYRQDPGLGLRLIYFSYDVKMKEKGDIPEGYSVSREKKERFSLILESASTNQTSMYLCASSFGTSGTNEQFFGPGTRLTVL.

The genes are TRBV10-2 and TRBJ2-1; 7 bases are shared with TRBD1. This CDR3 is built from 11 residues. V was clipped by 7 bases and J by 8 bases; unmatched bases: 2. The germline gives CDR1 WSHSY, CDR2 SAAADI. The CDR3 here is CASNRGHEQFF. The CDR3 nucleotides are TGCGCCAGCAATAGGGGGCATGAGCAGTTCTTC.

The rearrangement joins TRBV18 to TRBJ2-1; TRBD2 aligns across 10 bases. J lost 7 bases, V lost 2 bases, and 8 bases had no gene match. The CDR3 has 16 amino acids. Germline-derived CDR1 and CDR2 are KGHSH and LQKENI. CDR3 sequence: CASSPAPAGGPNEQFF. The CDR3 DNA follows: TGTGCCAGCTCACCAGCTCCAGCGGGAGGGCCAAATGAGCAGTTCTTC.

The chain carries TRBV7-9 and TRBJ2-7, with D possibly being TRBD2 (5 bases). Trimming cost V 7 bases and J 0 bases, with 13 bases left between them. Germline V gives CDR1 SEHNR, CDR2 FQNEAQ (reference sequence). This CDR3 is 14 amino acids long. CDR3: CASTKARDSYEQYF. CDR3 in DNA: TGTGCCAGCACTAAGGCCCGGGACTCCTACGAGCAGTACTTC.

The CDR3 reads CASRWASGSTDTQYF. CDR3 bases: TGCGCCAGCAGGTGGGCTAGCGGTAGCACAGATACGCAGTATTTT. The chain is built from TRBV4-1 and TRBJ2-3; 7 nucleotides line up with TRBD2. Unmatched junction bases numbered 6, after V lost 6 bases and J lost 0 bases. The CDR3 totals 15 residues. CDR1 and CDR2 from the germline V gene are MGHRA and YSYEKL.

The CDR3 DNA reads TGCAGCGTTACCGAACAGGGGTCCTACAATGAGCAGTTCTTC. Translation gives CSVTEQGSYNEQFF. The rearrangement links TRBV29-1 to TRBJ2-1, with 7 bases matching TRBD1. In germline, CDR1 is SQVTM, CDR2 ANQGSEA. V trimming: 5 bases; J trimming: 1 base; junction bases outside the gene matches: 5. The CDR3 loop spans 14 amino acids.